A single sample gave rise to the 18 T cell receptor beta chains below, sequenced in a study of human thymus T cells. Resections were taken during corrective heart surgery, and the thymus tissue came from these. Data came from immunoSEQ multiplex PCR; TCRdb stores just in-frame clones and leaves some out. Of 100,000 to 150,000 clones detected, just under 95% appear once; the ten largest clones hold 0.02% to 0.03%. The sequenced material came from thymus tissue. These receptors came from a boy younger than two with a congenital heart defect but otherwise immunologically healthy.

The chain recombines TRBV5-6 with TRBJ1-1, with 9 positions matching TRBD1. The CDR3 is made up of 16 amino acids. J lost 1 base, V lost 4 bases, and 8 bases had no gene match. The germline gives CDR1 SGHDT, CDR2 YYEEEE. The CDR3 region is CASSAGTGTTNTEAFF. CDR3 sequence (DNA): TGTGCCAGCAGCGCCGGGACAGGGACCACGAACACTGAAGCTTTCTTT.

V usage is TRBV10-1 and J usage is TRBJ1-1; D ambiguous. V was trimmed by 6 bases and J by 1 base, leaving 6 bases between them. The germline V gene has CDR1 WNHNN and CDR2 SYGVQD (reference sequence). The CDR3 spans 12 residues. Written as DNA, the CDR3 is TGCGCCAGCAGAAGACGGAACACTGAAGCTTTCTTT. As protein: CASRRRNTEAFF.

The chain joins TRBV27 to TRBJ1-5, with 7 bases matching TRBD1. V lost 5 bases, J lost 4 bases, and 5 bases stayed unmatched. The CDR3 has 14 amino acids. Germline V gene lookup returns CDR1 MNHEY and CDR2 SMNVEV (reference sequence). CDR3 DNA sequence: TGTGCCAGCAGTACCGACAGGGAAAATCAGCCCCAGCATTTT. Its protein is CASSTDRENQPQHF.

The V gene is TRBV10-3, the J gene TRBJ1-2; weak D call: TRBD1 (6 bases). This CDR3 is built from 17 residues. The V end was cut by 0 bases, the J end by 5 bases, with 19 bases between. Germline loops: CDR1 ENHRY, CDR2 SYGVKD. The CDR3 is CAISESKGGETVYGYTF. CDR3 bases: TGTGCCATCAGTGAGTCCAAGGGGGGGGAAACCGTATATGGCTACACCTTC.

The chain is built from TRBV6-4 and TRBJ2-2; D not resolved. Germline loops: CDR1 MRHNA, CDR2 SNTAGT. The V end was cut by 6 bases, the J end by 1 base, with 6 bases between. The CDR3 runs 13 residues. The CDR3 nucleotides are TGTGCCAGCAGGGATCGGAACACCGGGGAGCTGTTTTTT. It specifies CASRDRNTGELFF.

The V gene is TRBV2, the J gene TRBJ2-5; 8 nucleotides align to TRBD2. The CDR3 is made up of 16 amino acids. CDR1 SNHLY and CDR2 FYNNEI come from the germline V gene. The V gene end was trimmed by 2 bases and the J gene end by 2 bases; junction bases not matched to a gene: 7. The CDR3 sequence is CASSERVAGRQETQYF. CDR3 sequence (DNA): TGTGCCAGCAGTGAAAGGGTAGCGGGGCGGCAAGAGACCCAGTACTTC. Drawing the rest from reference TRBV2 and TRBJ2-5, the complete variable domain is EPEVTQTPSHQVTQMGQEVILRCVPISNHLYFYWYRQILGQKVEFLVSFYNNEISEKSEIFDDQFSVERPDGSNFTLKIRSTKLEDSAMYFCASSERVAGRQETQYFGPGTRLLVL.

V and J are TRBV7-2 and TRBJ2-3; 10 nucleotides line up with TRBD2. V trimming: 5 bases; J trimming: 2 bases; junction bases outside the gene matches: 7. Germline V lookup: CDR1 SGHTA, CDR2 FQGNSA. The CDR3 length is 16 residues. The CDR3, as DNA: TGTGCCAGCAGCCCTGGACTAGCGGTATACACAGATACGCAGTATTTT. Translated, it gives CASSPGLAVYTDTQYF.

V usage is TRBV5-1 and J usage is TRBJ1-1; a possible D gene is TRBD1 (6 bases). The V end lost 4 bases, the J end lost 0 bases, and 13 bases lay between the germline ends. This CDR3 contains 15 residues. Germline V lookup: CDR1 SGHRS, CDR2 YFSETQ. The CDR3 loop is CASSQSTGLNTEAFF. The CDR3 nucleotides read TGCGCCAGCAGCCAATCCACAGGGTTGAACACTGAAGCTTTCTTT.

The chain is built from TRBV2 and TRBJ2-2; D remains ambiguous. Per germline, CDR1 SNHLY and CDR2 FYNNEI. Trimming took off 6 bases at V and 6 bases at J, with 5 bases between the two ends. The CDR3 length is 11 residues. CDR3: CASRDPGELFF. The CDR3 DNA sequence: TGTGCCAGCAGGGACCCCGGGGAGCTGTTTTTT.

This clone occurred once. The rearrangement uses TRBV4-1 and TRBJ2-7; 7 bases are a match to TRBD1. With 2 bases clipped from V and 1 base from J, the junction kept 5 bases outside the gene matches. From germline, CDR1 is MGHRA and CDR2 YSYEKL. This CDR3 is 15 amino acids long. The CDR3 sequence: CASSQLGTESYEQYF. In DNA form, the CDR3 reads TGCGCCAGCAGCCAACTCGGGACAGAGTCCTACGAGCAGTACTTC.

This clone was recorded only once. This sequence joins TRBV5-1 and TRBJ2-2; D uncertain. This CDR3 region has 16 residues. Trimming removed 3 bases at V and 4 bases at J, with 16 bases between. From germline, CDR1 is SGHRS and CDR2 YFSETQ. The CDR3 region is CASSSQLGWPTGELFF. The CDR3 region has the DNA TGCGCCAGCAGCTCTCAATTAGGGTGGCCCACCGGGGAGCTGTTTTTT.

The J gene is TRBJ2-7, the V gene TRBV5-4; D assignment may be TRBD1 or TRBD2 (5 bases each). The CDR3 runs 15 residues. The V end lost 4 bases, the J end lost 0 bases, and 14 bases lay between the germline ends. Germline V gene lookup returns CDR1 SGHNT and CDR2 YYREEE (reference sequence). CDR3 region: CASSLKGPSSYEQYF. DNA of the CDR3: TGTGCCAGCAGCCTGAAGGGACCCAGCTCCTACGAGCAGTACTTC. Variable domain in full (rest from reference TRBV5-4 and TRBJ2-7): ETGVTQSPTHLIKTRGQQVTLRCSSQSGHNTVSWYQQALGQGPQFIFQYYREEENGRGNFPPRFSGLQFPNYSSELNVNALELDDSALYLCASSLKGPSSYEQYFGPGTRLTVT.

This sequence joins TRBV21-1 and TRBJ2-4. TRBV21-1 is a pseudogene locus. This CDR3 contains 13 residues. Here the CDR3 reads CASVEWAKNIQYF. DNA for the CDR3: TGTGCCAGCGTTGAATGGGCCAAAAACATTCAGTACTTC.

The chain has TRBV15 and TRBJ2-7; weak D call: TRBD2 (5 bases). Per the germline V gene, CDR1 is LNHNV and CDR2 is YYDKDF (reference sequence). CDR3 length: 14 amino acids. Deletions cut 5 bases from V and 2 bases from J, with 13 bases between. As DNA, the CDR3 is TGTGCCACCAGCCCCCGGACTCTCCCCTACGAGCAGTACTTC. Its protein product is CATSPRTLPYEQYF.

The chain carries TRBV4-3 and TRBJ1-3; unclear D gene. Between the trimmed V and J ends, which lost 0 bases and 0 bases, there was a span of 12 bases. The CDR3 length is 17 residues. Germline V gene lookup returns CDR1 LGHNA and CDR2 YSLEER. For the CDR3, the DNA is TGCGCCAGCAGCCAAGATTTTTACAGACACTCTGGAAACACCATATATTTT. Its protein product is CASSQDFYRHSGNTIYF.

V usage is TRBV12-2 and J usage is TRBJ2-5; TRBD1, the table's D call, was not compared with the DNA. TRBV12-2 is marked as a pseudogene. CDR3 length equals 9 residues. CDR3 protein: CATGETQYF. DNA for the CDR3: TGTGCAACAGGGGAGACCCAGTACTTC.

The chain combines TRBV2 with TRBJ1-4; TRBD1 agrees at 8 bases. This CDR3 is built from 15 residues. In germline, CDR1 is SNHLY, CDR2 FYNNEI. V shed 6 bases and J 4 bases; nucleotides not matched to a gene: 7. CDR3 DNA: TGTGCCAGCAGACCTCCGGGACAGGTTAATGAAAAACTGTTTTTT. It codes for CASRPPGQVNEKLFF.

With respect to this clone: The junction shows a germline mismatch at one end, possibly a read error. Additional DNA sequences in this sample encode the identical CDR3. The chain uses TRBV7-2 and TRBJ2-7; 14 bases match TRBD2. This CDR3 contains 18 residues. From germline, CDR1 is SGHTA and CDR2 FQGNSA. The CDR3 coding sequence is TGCGCCAGCAGCTTAGAGGGGACTAGCGGGGGTCCCTTGGGTGAGCAGTACTTC. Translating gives CASSLEGTSGGPLGEQYF.